The 7 T cell receptor beta chains below come from one sample, sequenced in a study of T-cell memory formation after mild COVID-19. TCRdb called the 5' RACE reads again in MiXCR, with one record for every CDR3 protein. The data show about 560,000 distinct CDR3 sequences, around 15% seen once. The source material was PBMCs or a T cell subset sorted from them (not recorded which). The receptors here all came from an adult woman who had mild COVID-19 (a few samples of this study predate the infection). Cell type and time point are not known.

V and J are TRBV15 and TRBJ2-5; TRBD2 matches 10 bases. Germline-derived CDR1 and CDR2 are LNHNV and YYDKDF (reference sequence). J gave up 4 bases and V 4 bases, and 3 bases lay outside the gene matches. The CDR3 runs 14 residues. This CDR3 is CATSIRLAGETQYF. The CDR3, as DNA: TGTGCCACCAGCATACGACTAGCGGGAGAGACCCAGTACTTC.

The CDR3 DNA is TGTGCCATAGGACAGGACCTTAATGAAAAACTGTTTTTT. The encoded protein is CAIGQDLNEKLFF. This rearrangement joins TRBV2 to TRBJ1-4, with TRBD1 identical over 7 bases. Trimming cost V 10 bases and J 4 bases; bases outside gene matches: 6. The CDR3 length is 13 residues. CDR1 SNHLY and CDR2 FYNNEI come from the germline V gene.

The chain recombines TRBV27 with TRBJ2-1; no reliable D call. This CDR3 contains 13 residues. The V end was cut by 3 bases, the J end by 4 bases, with 7 bases between. Germline V gene sequence: CDR1 MNHEY, CDR2 SMNVEV (reference sequence). The CDR3 DNA sequence: TGTGCCAGCAGTTTGAAGTGGTACAATGAGCAGTTCTTC. Protein product: CASSLKWYNEQFF.

This clonotype was observed many times. The J gene is TRBJ2-1, the V gene TRBV4-3, with 11 positions matching TRBD2. Germline loops: CDR1 LGHNA, CDR2 YSLEER. The ends lost 0 bases at V and 6 bases at J; junction bases unmatched: 4. The CDR3 loop spans 16 amino acids. CDR3 bases: TGCGCCAGCAGCCAAGATGGGACTAGCGGTCTCAATGAGCAGTTCTTC. Translating gives CASSQDGTSGLNEQFF.

This clonotype was seen a few times. The V gene is TRBV6-5, the J gene TRBJ2-7; D ambiguous. Germline V CDR1 and CDR2: MNHEY, SVGAGI. CDR3 length: 13 amino acids. The V gene lost 3 bases and the J gene lost 6 bases, with 12 bases spanning the gap. The CDR3 DNA reads TGTGCCAGCAGTTATCCCAGGTCCGGCGAGCAGTACTTC. Its translation: CASSYPRSGEQYF.

This clonotype turned up a few times. V and J are TRBV2 and TRBJ2-7, with 11 bases that match TRBD2. The CDR3 spans 19 residues. With 8 bases clipped from V and 0 bases from J, the junction kept 18 bases outside the gene matches. Germline CDR1 SNHLY, CDR2 FYNNEI. The CDR3 spells CASFDLGLAGPPSSYEQYF. CDR3 sequence (DNA): TGTGCCAGCTTCGACCTCGGACTAGCGGGCCCCCCTAGCTCCTACGAGCAGTACTTC.

A few counts support this clonotype. This chain joins TRBV12-3 or TRBV12-4 and TRBJ2-3; D may be TRBD2 (6 bases). V was pared by 9 bases and J by 0 bases, with 13 bases between. The length of the CDR3 is 14 residues. In DNA form, the CDR3 reads TGTGCCAGTTCTAGCGTTATTAGCACAGATACGCAGTATTTT. It specifies CASSSVISTDTQYF.